This record looks at one TCR beta chain sequence and its context. This clonotype was observed many times. Which antigen it targets is not known. The sample holds no much larger clone one base away, and base qualities are not on file. Instrument used: Illumina HiSeq 2500. TCR beta libraries were prepared by quantitative 5'-RACE with molecular barcodes. Per the authors' processing: Disease-linked TCR variants were identified with a new computational method built on a probabilistic model of VDJ rearrangement. Through fastp at Q25 and MiXCR, TCRdb rebuilt clones from the public reads, retaining in-frame beta chains. Each record represents a unique CDR3 protein, reported with the most common genes and DNA among its rows. V and J calls and clone size were set by TCRdb, not the authors. The table for this sample lists approximately 260,000 distinct CDR3 sequences; over 8.5% of them were counted only once. Jointly, the top ten make up approximately 6.2% of the sample.

The entry originates in a study of CD8 T cells in ankylosing spondylitis (dated by TCRdb to about 2017). Some background on the complete study: T cell receptor beta repertoires were profiled in healthy donors and ankylosing spondylitis patients so that disease-linked TCR variants could be found. In total, the full study cohort was made up of over a hundred healthy donors and roughly 27 ankylosing spondylitis patients. Samples of peripheral blood were taken, and for ankylosing spondylitis patients, synovial fluid was collected as well.

General findings and caveats noted by the study authors: The disease-linked clones were reported as significantly enriched in matched synovial fluid samples from ankylosing spondylitis patients. Some motif variants were previously reported in synovial fluid and blood of reactive arthritis patients, suggesting common disease-initiation mechanisms. The disease-linked clones showed a CD8+ phenotype and occurred at relatively low frequencies in peripheral blood. Blood from ankylosing spondylitis patients appeared to be characterized by a TCR beta motif made up of under ten highly homologous amino acid variants.

The junction shows trimming of 6 bases on V and 10 bases on J, plus 22 bases between the germline ends. The germline V gene (reference sequence) yields DFQATT for CDR1 and SNEGSKA for CDR2. There are 14 amino acids in the CDR3, from cysteine to phenylalanine inclusive. CDR3 DNA is the only sequence kept; it has 42 bases, read in frame from the first base. Source material: blood, either unsorted or a sorted T cell fraction (not recorded which). This receptor was taken from a male donor with ankylosing spondylitis or in good health (not recorded which). The sequence links TRBV20-1 to TRBJ2-1, with the D gene call left open. The sequenced DNA is TGCAGTGCGGGTCAAGTAGGGATAGCATCCGAGCAGTTCTTC. This is translated as CSAGQVGIASEQFF.